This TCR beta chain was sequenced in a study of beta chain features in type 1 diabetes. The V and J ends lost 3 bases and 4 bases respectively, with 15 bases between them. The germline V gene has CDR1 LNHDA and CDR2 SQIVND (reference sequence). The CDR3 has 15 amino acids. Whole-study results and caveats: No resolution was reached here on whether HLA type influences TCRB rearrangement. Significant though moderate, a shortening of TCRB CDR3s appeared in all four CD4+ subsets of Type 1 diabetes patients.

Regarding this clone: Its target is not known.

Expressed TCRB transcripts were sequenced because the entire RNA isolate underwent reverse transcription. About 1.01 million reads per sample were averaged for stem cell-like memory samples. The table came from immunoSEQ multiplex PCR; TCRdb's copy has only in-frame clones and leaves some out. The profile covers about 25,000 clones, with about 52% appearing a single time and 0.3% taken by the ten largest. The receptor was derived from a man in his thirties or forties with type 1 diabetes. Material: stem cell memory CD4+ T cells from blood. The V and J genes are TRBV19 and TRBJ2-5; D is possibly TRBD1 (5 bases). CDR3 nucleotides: TGTGCCAGTAGTATTAAGGCCGACAGATTAGAGACCCAGTACTTC. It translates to CASSIKADRLETQYF.